Each of the 18 T cell receptor beta chains below was sequenced from the same sample in a study of early T cells in non-severe SARS-CoV-2 infection. One entry per CDR3 protein results from TCRdb running MiXCR on the 5' RACE reads. Among 95,000 to 150,000 distinct CDR3 sequences listed, 14% to 15% were seen once. The sequenced sample was whole blood. The source is an adult who was a healthcare worker with PCR-confirmed SARS-CoV-2 infection or an uninfected control (not recorded which).

The chain combines TRBV2 with TRBJ2-3; TRBD2 aligns across 8 bases. J lost 6 bases, V lost 8 bases, and 4 bases had no gene match. CDR1 SNHLY and CDR2 FYNNEI come from the germline V gene. The CDR3 consists of 12 residues. CDR3 nucleotides: TGTGCCAGCGAGCGGGGGTATGATACGCAGTATTTT. Amino acids: CASERGYDTQYF. Full variable domain (remainder filled in from reference TRBV2 and TRBJ2-3): EPEVTQTPSHQVTQMGQEVILRCVPISNHLYFYWYRQILGQKVEFLVSFYNNEISEKSEIFDDQFSVERPDGSNFTLKIRSTKLEDSAMYFCASERGYDTQYFGPGTRLTVL.

This clonotype appeared a few times. The J gene is TRBJ1-2, the V gene TRBV29-1, with D maybe TRBD1 (5 bases). Germline CDR1 is SQVTM and CDR2 is ANQGSEA. The CDR3 is made up of 15 amino acids. In DNA, the CDR3 is TGCAGACTCGAGCGTCTAGAACAGGTCAACTATGGCTACACCTTC. Protein: CRLERLEQVNYGYTF.

This clonotype was observed a few times. The CDR3 sequence: CASKGPATDTQYF. In DNA, the CDR3 is TGTGCCAGCAAGGGGCCCGCTACAGATACGCAGTATTTT. The gene calls are TRBV2 and TRBJ2-3; weak D call: TRBD1 (5 bases). CDR1 is SNHLY, CDR2 FYNNEI, per germline. The CDR3 is 13 amino acids. Deletions cut 7 bases from V and 3 bases from J, with 11 bases between.

The chain is built from TRBV29-1 and TRBJ1-2; D not resolved. In germline, CDR1 is SQVTM, CDR2 ANQGSEA. V shed 3 bases and J shed 6 bases, with 14 bases lying between them. CDR3 length: 13 residues. The CDR3 here is CSVDIPPPNGYTF. CDR3 coding DNA: TGCAGCGTTGATATCCCCCCCCCAAATGGCTACACCTTC.

J is TRBJ2-3 and V is TRBV28, with TRBD2 matching over 7 bases. Per the germline V gene, CDR1 is MDHEN and CDR2 is SYDVKM. The CDR3 has 14 residues. Losses at the gene ends were 5 bases for V and 1 base for J; bases not matched to a gene: 3. CDR3 coding DNA: TGTGCCAGCAGTACTCGGGGGGGCACAGATACGCAGTATTTT. It encodes CASSTRGGTDTQYF.

This clonotype was counted between two and nine times. The chain employs TRBV7-9 and TRBJ1-2, with a weak D call TRBD1 (6 bases). In germline, CDR1 is SEHNR, CDR2 FQNEAQ (reference sequence). Trimming removed 5 bases at V and 6 bases at J, with 13 bases between. CDR3 size: 13 residues. CDR3 DNA sequence: TGTGCCAGCAGCCAAGGGACAATGGATGGCTACACCTTC. It yields the protein CASSQGTMDGYTF.

The chain has TRBV29-1 and TRBJ2-5; D unclear. Germline CDR1 and CDR2: SQVTM and ANQGSEA. Trimming took off 8 bases at V and 6 bases at J, with 13 bases between the two ends. This CDR3 is built from 11 residues. The DNA for the CDR3 is TGCAGCTACAGCAGTGGGCAGACCCAGTACTTC. Translation gives CSYSSGQTQYF. Using reference TRBV29-1 and TRBJ2-5 for the parts outside the CDR3, the full variable domain is SAVISQKPSRDICQRGTSLTIQCQVDSQVTMMFWYRQQPGQSLTLIATANQGSEATYESGFVIDKFPISRPNLTFSTLTVSNMSPEDSSIYLCSYSSGQTQYFGPGTRLLVL.

The rearrangement uses TRBV7-3 and TRBJ2-1; D call uncertain. V lost 7 bases and J 7 bases, leaving 23 bases between the germline ends. The CDR3 loop spans 16 amino acids. Per the germline V gene, CDR1 is SGHTA and CDR2 is FQGTGA. Written as DNA, the CDR3 is TGTGCCAGCACCTCCGGTGTTGAGCCACTGGGGAATGAGCAGTTCTTC. This codes for CASTSGVEPLGNEQFF.

The chain links TRBV6-1 to TRBJ2-1; 15 nucleotides agree with TRBD2. The CDR3 has 16 amino acids. Germline V gives CDR1 MNHNS, CDR2 SASEGT. After removal of 5 bases from V and 2 bases from J, the junction contained 1 base not matched to a gene. The CDR3 DNA follows: TGTGCCAGCAGTAGGACTAGCGGGGGGGCCTACAATGAGCAGTTCTTC. This encodes CASSRTSGGAYNEQFF.

The rearrangement joins TRBV20-1 to TRBJ1-6; 10 bases align to TRBD1. This CDR3 comprises 14 residues. With 3 bases clipped from V and 7 bases from J, the junction kept 3 bases outside the gene matches. Per the germline V gene, CDR1 is DFQATT and CDR2 is SNEGSKA (reference sequence). The CDR3 spells CSASPGQGNSPLHF. The CDR3 DNA sequence: TGCAGTGCTAGCCCGGGACAGGGGAATTCACCCCTCCACTTT.

This chain joins TRBV28 and TRBJ1-5, with D possibly TRBD1 on 5 matching bases. The CDR3 has 16 residues. Germline V CDR1 and CDR2: MDHEN, SYDVKM. Trimming cost V 5 bases and J 6 bases, with 20 bases left between them. CDR3 DNA: TGTGCCAGCAGTGCCCTTTGGAGGCCGGGACCTCAGCCCCAGCATTTT. This gives the protein CASSALWRPGPQPQHF.

This clonotype appeared a few times. One junction end disagrees with the germline gene, perhaps due to a read error. The chain is built from TRBV2 and TRBJ2-1; D is possibly TRBD1 (5 bases). The CDR3 is 10 amino acids. The germline gives CDR1 SNHLY, CDR2 FYNNEI. This chain's CDR3 is CASSAATVVF. CDR3 DNA: TGTGCCAGCAGTGCGGCGACAGTCGTCTTC.

This clonotype showed up just a few times. V is TRBV20-1 and J is TRBJ1-1; the D gene is possibly TRBD1 (5 bases). Germline-derived CDR1 and CDR2 are DFQATT and SNEGSKA (reference sequence). The CDR3 has 11 amino acids. Between the trimmed V and J ends, which lost 3 bases and 5 bases, there was a span of 7 bases. CDR3 in amino acids: CSASRGTEAFF. The CDR3 DNA sequence: TGCAGTGCTAGCCGGGGGACTGAAGCTTTCTTT.

This clonotype was picked up a small number of times. This sequence joins TRBV5-1 and TRBJ2-4; D is ambiguous. CDR1 is SGHRS and CDR2 is YFSETQ in the germline V gene. Between the trimmed V and J ends, which lost 4 bases and 1 base, there was a span of 9 bases. The CDR3 has 14 amino acids. CDR3: CASSPLEAKNIQYF. The CDR3 DNA follows: TGCGCCAGCAGCCCCCTTGAGGCCAAAAACATTCAGTACTTC.

This clonotype was observed a few times. CDR3 bases: TGTGCCAGTACCATCGGGGACAGACTCTACACCGGGGAGCTGTTTTTT. Residues: CASTIGDRLYTGELFF. The chain is built from TRBV19 and TRBJ2-2; 7 bases agree with TRBD1. J lost 3 bases, V lost 7 bases, and 11 bases had no gene match. The germline V gene has CDR1 LNHDA and CDR2 SQIVND (reference sequence). The CDR3 sequence is 16 residues long.

This rearrangement joins TRBV5-1 to TRBJ1-2; D is unresolved. In germline, CDR1 is SGHRS, CDR2 YFSETQ. CDR3 length equals 12 residues. V lost 1 base, J lost 13 bases, and 14 bases lay in between. DNA of the CDR3: TGCGCCAGCAGCTTGATCGGCAGTTCCTCCACCTTC. This translates into CASSLIGSSSTF.

This chain uses TRBV6-1 with TRBJ1-5; D call uncertain. This CDR3 region has 14 residues. V was pared by 2 bases and J by 4 bases, with 9 bases between. The germline V gene has CDR1 MNHNS and CDR2 SASEGT. CDR3 residues: CASSESLGNQPQHF. DNA of the CDR3: TGTGCCAGCAGTGAAAGCCTGGGGAATCAGCCCCAGCATTTT.

Worth noting for this clonotype: Sequence at one end of the junction differs from germline and may be a read error. The rearrangement uses TRBV7-3 and TRBJ2-5; 7 bases line up with TRBD2. Germline CDR1 SGHTA, CDR2 FQGTGA. The CDR3 has 15 residues. For the CDR3, the DNA is TGTGCCAGCAGCTTCTCAGGACTAGACCATGAGACCCAGTACTTC. Translation: CASSFSGLDHETQYF.